The 5 T cell receptor beta chains reported below all come from one sample, sequenced in a study of CD8+CD57+ T cells in acquired aplastic anemia. Genomic DNA constituted the template upon which TCR beta VDJ and CDR3 profiling was performed. One entry per CDR3 protein, called by TCRdb with MiXCR from the reads. The sample has about 190,000 distinct CDR3 sequences, less than 65% seen once. Sequencing was carried out using sorted CD4+, CD8+, or CD8+CD57+ T cells (not recorded which) from PBMCs. The receptors derive from a human donor in good health, serving as a control.

The chain employs TRBV5-1 and TRBJ2-5; 8 nucleotides agree with TRBD2. This CDR3 spans 16 amino acids. V was clipped by 2 bases and J by 2 bases; unmatched bases: 8. Germline V gene sequence: CDR1 SGHRS, CDR2 YFSETQ. CDR3 region: CASSFTSGGIQETQYF. The CDR3 DNA is TGCGCCAGCAGCTTTACTAGCGGAGGGATTCAAGAGACCCAGTACTTC.

This clonotype was seen at least ten times. This rearrangement joins TRBV7-3 to TRBJ1-1; D remains unclear. The length of the CDR3 is 15 residues. CDR1 and CDR2 (germline): SGHTA, FQGTGA. Trimming took off 2 bases at V and 4 bases at J, with 14 bases between the two ends. For the CDR3, the DNA is TGTGCCAGCAGCTTAGGCCCGGGAGCGGGCACTGAAGCTTTCTTT. Translated, it gives CASSLGPGAGTEAFF.

This chain uses TRBV19 with TRBJ1-5; weak D call: TRBD1 (6 bases). The CDR3 consists of 13 residues. Germline V lookup: CDR1 LNHDA, CDR2 SQIVND (reference sequence). With 8 bases removed from V and 2 bases from J, the gap between germline ends came to 10 bases. The CDR3 bases are TGTGCCAGTGGGGGCAGTCGCAATCAGCCCCAGCATTTT. As protein: CASGGSRNQPQHF.

This chain links TRBV15 with TRBJ2-3, with D hard to call. The V and J ends lost 1 base and 6 bases respectively, with 5 bases between them. This CDR3 spans 12 amino acids. Germline CDR1 reads LNHNV; CDR2 reads YYDKDF (reference sequence). CDR3 sequence: CATSRVGDTQYF. The CDR3 coding sequence is TGTGCCACCAGCAGAGTTGGGGATACGCAGTATTTT.

This clonotype was counted at least ten times. The chain recombines TRBV28 with TRBJ1-1; TRBD1 is a possible D gene (5 bases). Trimming took 6 bases from V and 4 from J, leaving 18 bases between them. The CDR3 has 15 residues. The germline V gene encodes CDR1 MDHEN and CDR2 SYDVKM. This chain's CDR3 is CASSPRRGFSTEAFF. CDR3 bases: TGTGCCAGCAGCCCAAGGAGGGGATTTAGCACTGAAGCTTTCTTT.